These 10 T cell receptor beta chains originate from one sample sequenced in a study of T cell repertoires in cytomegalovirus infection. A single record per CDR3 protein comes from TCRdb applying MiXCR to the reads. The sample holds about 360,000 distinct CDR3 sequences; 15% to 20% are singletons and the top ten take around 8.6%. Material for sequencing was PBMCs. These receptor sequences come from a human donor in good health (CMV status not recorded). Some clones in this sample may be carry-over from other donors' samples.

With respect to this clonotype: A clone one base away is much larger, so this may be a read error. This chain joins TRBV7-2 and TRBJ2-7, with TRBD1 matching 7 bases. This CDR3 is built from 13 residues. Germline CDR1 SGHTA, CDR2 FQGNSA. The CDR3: CATGTDLSYKQYF. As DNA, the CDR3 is TGTGCCACCGGGACAGATCTTTCCTACAAGCAGTACTTC.

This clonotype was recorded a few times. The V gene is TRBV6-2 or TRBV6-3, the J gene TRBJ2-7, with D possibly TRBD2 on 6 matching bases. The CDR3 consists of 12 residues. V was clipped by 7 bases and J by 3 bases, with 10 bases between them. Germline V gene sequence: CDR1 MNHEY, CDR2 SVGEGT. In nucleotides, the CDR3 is TGTGCCAGCAATGAAGCGGGCTACGAGCAGTACTTC. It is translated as CASNEAGYEQYF.

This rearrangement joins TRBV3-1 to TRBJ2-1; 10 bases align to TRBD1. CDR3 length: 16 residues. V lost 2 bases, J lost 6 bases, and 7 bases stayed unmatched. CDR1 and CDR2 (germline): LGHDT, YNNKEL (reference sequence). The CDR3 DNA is TGTGCCAGCAGCCAACCGGGACAGGGGATTGTCAATGAGCAGTTCTTC. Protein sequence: CASSQPGQGIVNEQFF.

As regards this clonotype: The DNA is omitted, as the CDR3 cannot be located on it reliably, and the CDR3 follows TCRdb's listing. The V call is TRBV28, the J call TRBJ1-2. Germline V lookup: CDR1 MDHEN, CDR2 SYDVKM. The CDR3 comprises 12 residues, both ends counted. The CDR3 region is CASSILDYGYTF.

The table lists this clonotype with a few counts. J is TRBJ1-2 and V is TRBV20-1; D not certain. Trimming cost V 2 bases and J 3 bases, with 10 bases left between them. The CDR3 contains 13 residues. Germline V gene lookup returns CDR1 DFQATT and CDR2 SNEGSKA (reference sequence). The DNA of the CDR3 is TGCAGTGCTAGATCGGGCCCGCACTATGGCTACACCTTC. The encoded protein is CSARSGPHYGYTF.

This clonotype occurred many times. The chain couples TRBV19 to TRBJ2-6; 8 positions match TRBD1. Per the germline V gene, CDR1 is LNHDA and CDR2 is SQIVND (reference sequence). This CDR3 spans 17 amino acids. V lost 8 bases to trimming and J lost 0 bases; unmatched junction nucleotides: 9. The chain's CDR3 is CASQTGTGLSGANVLTF. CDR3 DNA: TGTGCCAGTCAAACCGGGACAGGCCTCTCTGGGGCCAACGTCCTGACTTTC.

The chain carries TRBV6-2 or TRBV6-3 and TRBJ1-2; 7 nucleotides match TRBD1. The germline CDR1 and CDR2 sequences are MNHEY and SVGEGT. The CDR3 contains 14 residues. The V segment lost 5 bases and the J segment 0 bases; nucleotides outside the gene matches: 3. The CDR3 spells CASSRDRSNYGYTF. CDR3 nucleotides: TGTGCCAGCAGTCGGGACAGATCTAACTATGGCTACACCTTC.

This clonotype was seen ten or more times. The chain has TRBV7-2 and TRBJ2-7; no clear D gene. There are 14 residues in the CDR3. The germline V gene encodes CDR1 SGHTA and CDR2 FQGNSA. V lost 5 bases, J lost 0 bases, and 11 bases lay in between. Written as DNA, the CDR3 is TGTGCCAGCAGCCTAAGGCCTTCCTCCTACGAGCAGTACTTC. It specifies CASSLRPSSYEQYF.

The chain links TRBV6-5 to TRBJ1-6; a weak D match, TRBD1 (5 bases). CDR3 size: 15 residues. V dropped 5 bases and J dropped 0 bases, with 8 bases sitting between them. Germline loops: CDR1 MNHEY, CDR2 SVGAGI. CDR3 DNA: TGTGCCAGCAGTCCAGGGCTCTCCTATAATTCACCCCTCCACTTT. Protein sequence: CASSPGLSYNSPLHF.

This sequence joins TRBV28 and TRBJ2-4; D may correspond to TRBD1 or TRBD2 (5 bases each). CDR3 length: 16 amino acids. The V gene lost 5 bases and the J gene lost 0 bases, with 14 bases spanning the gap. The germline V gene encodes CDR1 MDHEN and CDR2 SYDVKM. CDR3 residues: CASSAHGTLAKNIQYF. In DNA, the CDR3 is TGTGCCAGCAGTGCTCACGGGACCCTAGCCAAAAACATTCAGTACTTC. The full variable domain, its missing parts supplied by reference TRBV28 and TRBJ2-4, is DVKVTQSSRYLVKRTGEKVFLECVQDMDHENMFWYRQDPGLGLRLIYFSYDVKMKEKGDIPEGYSVSREKKERFSLILESASTNQTSMYLCASSAHGTLAKNIQYFGAGTRLSVL.